These 23 T cell receptor beta chains originate from one sample sequenced in a study of cytomegalovirus exposure and HLA in healthy donors. Researchers ran the PCR with 60 Vbeta and 13 Jbeta primers. Produced via immunoSEQ multiplex PCR; TCRdb's table is partial and in-frame only. The sample shows some 130,000 clones, over 70% of them seen only once. Sequenced: PBMCs. The receptors were sampled from a man aged 25 to 40 in good health and CMV-seronegative.

The chain has TRBV4-1 and TRBJ1-2; D ambiguous. Trimming took off 1 base at V and 3 bases at J, with 12 bases between the two ends. Germline V CDR1 and CDR2: MGHRA, YSYEKL. The CDR3 is 15 amino acids. DNA for the CDR3: TGCGCCAGCAGCCAAGGGGCAGACCGACACTATGGCTACACCTTC. Encoded protein: CASSQGADRHYGYTF.

The rearrangement uses TRBV9 and TRBJ2-1; 14 bases are a match to TRBD2. The CDR3 covers 16 residues. V lost 2 bases to trimming and J lost 10 bases; unmatched junction nucleotides: 8. Germline CDR1 SGDLS, CDR2 YYNGEE. CDR3 sequence (DNA): TGTGCCAGCAGCGTCCTGGGACTAGCGGGAGTGGAGGAGCAGTTCTTC. This gives the protein CASSVLGLAGVEEQFF.

The CDR3 DNA sequence: TGTGCCAGCAGCGACCCGGCGAGCGGCGGGGGTCACGGTGGGACCCAGTACTTC. As protein: CASSDPASGGGHGGTQYF. The J gene is TRBJ2-5, the V gene TRBV11-2, with 7 bases matching TRBD2. The CDR3 totals 18 residues. V lost 5 bases, J lost 7 bases, and 22 bases stayed unmatched. Germline assignment: CDR1 SGHAT and CDR2 FQNNGV.

The rearrangement links TRBV5-1 to TRBJ1-3, with D uncertain. The germline V gene has CDR1 SGHRS and CDR2 YFSETQ. The CDR3 is 16 residues long. Trimming left V 4 bases short and J 3 bases short, with 17 bases between. CDR3 DNA sequence: TGCGCCAGCAGCCTTGTAGAGCCGAGAGGTGGAAACACCATATATTTT. This codes for CASSLVEPRGGNTIYF.

The chain uses TRBV25-1 and TRBJ2-6, with D possibly being TRBD2 (7 bases). Germline V gene sequence: CDR1 MGHDK, CDR2 SYGVNS. Trimming cost V 5 bases and J 2 bases, with 10 bases left between them. This CDR3 has 15 residues. This CDR3 reads CASSRGGPGANVLTF. The CDR3 DNA sequence: TGTGCCAGCAGTAGGGGGGGGCCTGGGGCCAACGTCCTGACTTTC.

The chain is built from TRBV7-6 and TRBJ2-7; D is possibly TRBD1 (5 bases). In germline, CDR1 is SGHVS, CDR2 FNYEAQ. The CDR3 has 18 residues. Trimming cost V 5 bases and J 2 bases, with 25 bases left between them. CDR3 bases: TGTGCCAGCAGCCCCGACAGTCTAGACTCCCTGGGCACCTACGAGCAGTACTTC. Translated: CASSPDSLDSLGTYEQYF.

The chain uses TRBV7-2 and TRBJ2-3; TRBD2 might be the D (6 bases). In germline, CDR1 is SGHTA, CDR2 FQGNSA. CDR3 length: 16 residues. Trimming left V 1 base short and J 1 base short, with 12 bases between. The CDR3 sequence: CASSLGNTGGTDTQYF. DNA of the CDR3: TGTGCCAGCAGCTTAGGTAATACGGGAGGCACAGATACGCAGTATTTT. The full variable domain, in which reference TRBV7-2 and TRBJ2-3 provide the parts outside the CDR3, is GAGVSQSPSNKVTEKGKDVELRCDPISGHTALYWYRQSLGQGLEFLIYFQGNSAPDKSGLPSDRFSAERTGGSVSTLTIQRTQQEDSAVYLCASSLGNTGGTDTQYFGPGTRLTVL.

Note on this clone: This same CDR3 is encoded by further DNA sequences in the sample. This rearrangement joins TRBV27 to TRBJ1-1; 8 nucleotides align to TRBD1. Germline CDR1 and CDR2: MNHEY and SMNVEV (reference sequence). This CDR3 contains 14 residues. V trimming: 6 bases; J trimming: 1 base; junction bases outside the gene matches: 4. The CDR3 DNA is TGTGCCAGCAGCCTGACAGGGGCGAACACTGAAGCTTTCTTT. It yields the protein CASSLTGANTEAFF.

The genes are TRBV28 and TRBJ1-2; D is unresolved. Trimming shortened V by 3 bases and J by 7 bases, and 12 bases separated the two germline ends. The CDR3 consists of 13 residues. Germline CDR1 MDHEN, CDR2 SYDVKM. The CDR3 DNA follows: TGTGCCAGCAGTTTCAACAGTGGGTTTGGCTACACCTTC. It is translated as CASSFNSGFGYTF.

The chain combines TRBV7-7 with TRBJ1-1; no reliable D call. The CDR3 loop spans 13 amino acids. Germline lookup yields CDR1 SSHAT and CDR2 FNYEAQ (reference sequence). The DNA for the CDR3 is TGTGCTAGTTCGAAAGCCCTGAACACTGAAGCTTTCTTT. Its translation is CASSKALNTEAFF.

This clone occurred a few times. This chain links TRBV10-1 with TRBJ1-2; unclear D gene. The CDR3 consists of 12 residues. Trimming cost V 10 bases and J 6 bases, with 15 bases left between them. Germline lookup yields CDR1 WNHNN and CDR2 SYGVQD (reference sequence). The CDR3 DNA reads TGCGCCAAAATGACGGGGAGACATGGCTACACCTTC. This encodes CAKMTGRHGYTF.

This clone was seen a handful of times. The chain uses TRBV4-3 and TRBJ2-7; a possible D gene is TRBD1 (6 bases). This CDR3 has 16 amino acids. The germline CDR1 and CDR2 sequences are LGHNA and YSLEER. The V end lost 4 bases, the J end lost 0 bases, and 16 bases lay between the germline ends. CDR3 sequence reads: CASSRDTGRGSYEQYF. The CDR3 DNA sequence: TGCGCCAGCAGCCGAGATACAGGCAGGGGCTCCTACGAGCAGTACTTC.

This rearrangement joins TRBV7-9 to TRBJ2-3; TRBD1 matches 7 bases. V was pared by 5 bases and J by 0 bases, with 5 bases of the junction left unmatched. Looked up from germline, CDR1 is SEHNR and CDR2 is FQNEAQ (reference sequence). This CDR3 has 15 amino acids. The DNA of the CDR3 is TGTGCCAGCAGCCCATACAGGGGAAGCACAGATACGCAGTATTTT. This gives the protein CASSPYRGSTDTQYF.

This chain joins TRBV9 and TRBJ2-7, with D unclear. This CDR3 contains 13 residues. Germline V gives CDR1 SGDLS, CDR2 YYNGEE. V lost 3 bases to trimming and J lost 6 bases, with 13 bases between them. Here the CDR3 reads CASSAGLVGEQYF. For the CDR3, the DNA is TGTGCCAGCAGCGCCGGGTTAGTGGGCGAGCAGTACTTC.

This clone has more than one count but fewer than ten. This chain connects TRBV4-2 to TRBJ2-5; TRBD2 matches 7 bases. This CDR3 has 17 residues. The V segment lost 1 base and the J segment 5 bases; nucleotides outside the gene matches: 13. Germline loops: CDR1 LGHNA, CDR2 YNFKEQ. This chain's CDR3 is CASSQGSSGAGRETQYF. In DNA, the CDR3 is TGTGCCAGCAGCCAAGGCTCTAGCGGAGCCGGACGGGAGACCCAGTACTTC.

The chain joins TRBV10-3 to TRBJ1-1; a possible D gene is TRBD1 (5 bases). Germline values: CDR1 ENHRY, CDR2 SYGVKD. The V gene lost 4 bases and the J gene lost 1 base, with 10 bases spanning the gap. The CDR3 totals 14 residues. CDR3 protein: CAISVMGGNTEAFF. In DNA form, the CDR3 reads TGTGCCATCAGTGTGATGGGGGGGAACACTGAAGCTTTCTTT.

The chain employs TRBV7-7 and TRBJ2-1; a possible D gene is TRBD2 (6 bases). The CDR3 totals 12 residues. CDR1 is SSHAT and CDR2 is FNYEAQ in the germline V gene (reference sequence). CDR3 in DNA: TGTGCTATCGGGGGACCTTTTGATGAGCAGTTCTTC. The encoded protein is CAIGGPFDEQFF.

The CDR3 DNA sequence: TGTGCCAGCAGCCGAGAAGCGGATACGCAGTATTTT. Encoded protein: CASSREADTQYF. The chain recombines TRBV13 with TRBJ2-3; no firm D call. V gave up 5 bases and J gave up 6 bases, with 9 bases separating them. Germline loops: CDR1 PRHDT, CDR2 FYEKMQ (reference sequence). The CDR3 is 12 residues long.

The chain couples TRBV11-2 to TRBJ2-7; 8 bases align to TRBD2. The CDR3 totals 16 residues. Losses at the gene ends were 5 bases for V and 3 bases for J; bases not matched to a gene: 12. CDR1 SGHAT and CDR2 FQNNGV come from the germline V gene. The CDR3 DNA reads as TGTGCCAGCAGCCAAAACCCGGGACTAGATAACTACGAGCAGTACTTC. It yields the protein CASSQNPGLDNYEQYF. Full variable domain (remainder filled in from reference TRBV11-2 and TRBJ2-7): EAGVAQSPRYKIIEKRQSVAFWCNPISGHATLYWYQQILGQGPKLLIQFQNNGVVDDSQLPKDRFSAERLKGVDSTLKIQPAKLEDSAVYLCASSQNPGLDNYEQYFGPGTRLTVT.

The chain carries TRBV30 and TRBJ1-4; D remains ambiguous. From germline, CDR1 is GTSNPN and CDR2 SVGIG (reference sequence). V was cut by 1 base and J by 0 bases, with 6 bases left in between. The CDR3 length is 14 residues. The CDR3 DNA reads as TGTGCCTGGAGTGGGTACACAACTAATGAAAAACTGTTTTTT. It codes for CAWSGYTTNEKLFF.

This clone has a handful of counts. The rearrangement joins TRBV28 to TRBJ1-1; D possibly corresponds to TRBD1 (6 bases). Trimming cost V 7 bases and J 2 bases, with 17 bases left between them. This CDR3 region has 15 residues. The V gene's germline CDR1 is MDHEN and CDR2 SYDVKM. The CDR3 region is CASKVGGRANTEAFF. The CDR3 nucleotides read TGTGCCAGCAAAGTCGGGGGGCGGGCTAACACTGAAGCTTTCTTT.

The J gene is TRBJ2-1, the V gene TRBV27, with no clear D. V lost 7 bases to trimming and J lost 0 bases, with 13 bases between them. Germline V gene data show CDR1 as MNHEY and CDR2 as SMNVEV (reference sequence). This CDR3 has 15 residues. The CDR3 spells CASTPSWSSYNEQFF. DNA of the CDR3: TGTGCCAGCACCCCCTCTTGGAGCTCCTACAATGAGCAGTTCTTC.

The genes are TRBV5-1 and TRBJ1-1, with a possible D match to TRBD1 (6 bases). Trimming stripped 7 bases from V and 0 bases from J, with 16 bases between. Germline loops: CDR1 SGHRS, CDR2 YFSETQ. CDR3 length equals 15 residues. CDR3 region: CASAPRGQMNTEAFF. The CDR3 nucleotides are TGCGCCAGCGCCCCCCGGGGACAAATGAACACTGAAGCTTTCTTT.